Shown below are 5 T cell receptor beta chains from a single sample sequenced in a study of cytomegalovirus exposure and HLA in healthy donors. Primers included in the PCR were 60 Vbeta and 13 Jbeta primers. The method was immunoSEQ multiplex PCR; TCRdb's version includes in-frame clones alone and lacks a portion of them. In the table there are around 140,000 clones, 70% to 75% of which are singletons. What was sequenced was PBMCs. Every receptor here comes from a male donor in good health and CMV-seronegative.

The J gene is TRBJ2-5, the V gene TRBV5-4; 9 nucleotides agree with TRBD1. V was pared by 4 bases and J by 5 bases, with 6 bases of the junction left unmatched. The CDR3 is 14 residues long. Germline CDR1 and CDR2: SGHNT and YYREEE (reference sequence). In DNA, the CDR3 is TGTGCCAGCAGCCGGGACAGGGCAATCGAGACCCAGTACTTC. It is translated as CASSRDRAIETQYF.

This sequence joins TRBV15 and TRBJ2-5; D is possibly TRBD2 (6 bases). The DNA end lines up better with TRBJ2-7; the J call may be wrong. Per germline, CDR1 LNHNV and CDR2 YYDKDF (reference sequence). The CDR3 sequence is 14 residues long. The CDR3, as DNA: TGTGCCACCAGCCGGGGGACGACGGGCTACGAGCAGTACTTC. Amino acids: CATSRGTTGYEQYF.

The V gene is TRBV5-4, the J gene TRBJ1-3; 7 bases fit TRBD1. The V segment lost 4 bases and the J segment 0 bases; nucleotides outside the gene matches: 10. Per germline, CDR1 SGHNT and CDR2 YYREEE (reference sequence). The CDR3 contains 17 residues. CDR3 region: CASSPTRGMSSGNTIYF. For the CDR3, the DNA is TGTGCCAGCAGCCCTACCAGGGGGATGAGCTCTGGAAACACCATATATTTT. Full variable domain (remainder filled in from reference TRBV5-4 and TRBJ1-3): ETGVTQSPTHLIKTRGQQVTLRCSSQSGHNTVSWYQQALGQGPQFIFQYYREEENGRGNFPPRFSGLQFPNYSSELNVNALELDDSALYLCASSPTRGMSSGNTIYFGEGSWLTVV.

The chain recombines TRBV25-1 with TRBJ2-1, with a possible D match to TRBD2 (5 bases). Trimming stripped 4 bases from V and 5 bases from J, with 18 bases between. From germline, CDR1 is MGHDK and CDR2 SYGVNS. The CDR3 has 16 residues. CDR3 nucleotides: TGTGCCAGCAGTGCGAGCGGAAGGACCTGGGACAATGAGCAGTTCTTC. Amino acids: CASSASGRTWDNEQFF.

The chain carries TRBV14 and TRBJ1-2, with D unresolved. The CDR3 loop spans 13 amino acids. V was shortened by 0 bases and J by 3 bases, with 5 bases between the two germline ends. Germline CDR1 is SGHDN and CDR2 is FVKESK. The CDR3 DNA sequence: TGTGCCAGCAGCCAAGAACAGTACTATGGCTACACCTTC. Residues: CASSQEQYYGYTF.